The 19 T cell receptor beta chains listed next were all sequenced from one sample in a study of beta chain features in type 1 diabetes. General study results and limits: All four CD4+ subsets from Type 1 diabetes patients carried moderately but significantly shorter TCRB CDR3s.

Every isolated RNA sample was fully reverse transcribed, so sequencing captured expressed TCRB transcripts. The data were produced by immunoSEQ multiplex PCR, yet TCRdb's version contains in-frame clones alone and is incomplete. The sample comprises 300,000 to 350,000 clones, about a tenth of which are singletons, and 1% rests with the top ten. For these TCRs, the target antigens are not known. Material: central memory CD4+ T cells from blood. The receptors shown here come from a man between 25 and 39 years old with type 1 diabetes.

CDR3 loop: CASSSSGEIYNEQFF. The CDR3 region has the DNA TGTGCCAGCAGTTCAAGCGGGGAGATCTACAATGAGCAGTTCTTC. This sequence joins TRBV7-8 and TRBJ2-1; 7 bases are shared with TRBD2. The length of the CDR3 is 15 residues. The germline gives CDR1 SGHVS, CDR2 FQNEAQ. Unmatched junction bases numbered 8, after V lost 6 bases and J lost 3 bases.

There are many counts of this clone. This sequence joins TRBV7-9 and TRBJ2-1; the match to TRBD1 covers 12 bases. The CDR3 spans 14 residues. CDR1 is SEHNR and CDR2 is FQNEAQ in the germline V gene (reference sequence). V dropped 9 bases and J dropped 3; count of bases not matched to a gene: 3. DNA of the CDR3: TGTGCCAGTGGGACAGGGGGCGGCTACAATGAGCAGTTCTTC. Amino acid sequence: CASGTGGGYNEQFF.

The sample holds a few counts of this clone. The CDR3 protein is CASALTEMNTEAFF. CDR3 nucleotides: TGTGCCAGCGCACTCACTGAAATGAACACTGAAGCTTTCTTT. The chain uses TRBV11-2 and TRBJ1-1; D gene uncertain. Deletions cut 8 bases from V and 0 bases from J, with 13 bases between. The length of the CDR3 is 14 residues. Germline V gene sequence: CDR1 SGHAT, CDR2 FQNNGV.

In its sample, this clone was seen many times. The rearrangement joins TRBV7-9 to TRBJ2-3; TRBD2 is a possible D gene (6 bases). The CDR3 is made up of 15 amino acids. The germline V gene has CDR1 SEHNR and CDR2 FQNEAQ (reference sequence). The ends were cut back, 5 bases at V and 2 bases at J, with 14 bases in the middle. CDR3 nucleotide sequence: TGTGCCAGCAGCATCAATGGCGGGGACACAGATACGCAGTATTTT. Its translation: CASSINGGDTDTQYF.

The chain has TRBV2 and TRBJ2-3; the match to TRBD2 covers 8 bases. V lost 8 bases to trimming and J lost 5 bases; unmatched junction nucleotides: 12. The CDR3 loop spans 15 amino acids. Germline CDR1 SNHLY, CDR2 FYNNEI. The DNA for the CDR3 is TGTGCCAGCGCCCCTTGGATAGCGGGGATAGATACGCAGTATTTT. This translates into CASAPWIAGIDTQYF.

V and J are TRBV7-2 and TRBJ1-1; TRBD1 is a possible D gene (5 bases). CDR3 length: 12 residues. V dropped 3 bases and J dropped 4 bases, with 6 bases sitting between them. Per germline, CDR1 SGHTA and CDR2 FQGNSA. The CDR3 here is CASSFRATEAFF. As DNA, the CDR3 is TGTGCCAGCAGCTTCAGGGCCACTGAAGCTTTCTTT. The entire variable domain, with the rest obtained from reference TRBV7-2 and TRBJ1-1, is as follows: GAGVSQSPSNKVTEKGKDVELRCDPISGHTALYWYRQSLGQGLEFLIYFQGNSAPDKSGLPSDRFSAERTGGSVSTLTIQRTQQEDSAVYLCASSFRATEAFFGQGTRLTVV.

This clone was counted a few times. The chain uses TRBV29-1 and TRBJ1-2, with 7 bases aligning to TRBD1. V dropped 6 bases and J dropped 0; count of bases not matched to a gene: 7. The CDR3 has 14 residues. Germline CDR1 SQVTM, CDR2 ANQGSEA. CDR3: CSVVGDSSNYGYTF. DNA of the CDR3: TGCAGCGTGGTTGGGGACAGCTCTAACTATGGCTACACCTTC.

With respect to this clone: A far larger clone is only one base removed, so a read error is likely. The CDR3 DNA is TGTGCCAGCAGACATACACAGGGCCAGGACAGGGGCCACGAGCAGTACTTC. Residues: CASRHTQGQDRGHEQYF. The chain carries TRBV7-2 and TRBJ2-7; 9 positions match TRBD1. V lost 6 bases to trimming and J lost 5 bases; unmatched junction nucleotides: 17. Germline V CDR1 and CDR2: SGHTA, FQGNSA. This CDR3 is 17 amino acids long.

This clone was detected a few times. The V gene is TRBV6-6, the J gene TRBJ1-1; a possible D gene is TRBD1 (5 bases). Germline CDR1 reads MNHNY; CDR2 reads SVGAGI (reference sequence). This CDR3 spans 14 amino acids. The V gene lost 0 bases and the J gene lost 3 bases, with 8 bases spanning the gap. The CDR3 loop reads CASSYSSGDTEAFF. Here the CDR3 DNA reads TGTGCCAGCAGTTACTCGTCGGGGGACACTGAAGCTTTCTTT.

A word on this clone: The junction departs from the called germline gene at one end, perhaps through a read error. The chain couples TRBV7-2 to TRBJ2-5; 9 bases fit TRBD1. Germline lookup yields CDR1 SGHTA and CDR2 FQGNSA. CDR3 length: 16 amino acids. The CDR3 spells CVSSLAVGQGQETQYF. The CDR3 region has the DNA TGTGTCAGCAGCTTAGCCGTGGGACAGGGCCAAGAGACCCAGTACTTC. The complete variable domain, with remaining parts taken from reference TRBV7-2 and TRBJ2-5, reads GAGVSQSPSNKVTEKGKDVELRCDPISGHTALYWYRQSLGQGLEFLIYFQGNSAPDKSGLPSDRFSAERTGGSVSTLTIQRTQQEDSAVYLCVSSLAVGQGQETQYFGPGTRLLVL.

V usage is TRBV5-1 and J usage is TRBJ1-4; D unclear. V was pared by 0 bases and J by 8 bases, with 11 bases between. The CDR3 loop spans 14 amino acids. CDR1 and CDR2 (germline): SGHRS, YFSETQ. The CDR3 region is CASSLGAEREKLFF. The CDR3 DNA reads TGCGCCAGCAGCTTGGGGGCAGAGAGGGAAAAACTGTTTTTT.

The table lists this clone with many counts. The V gene is TRBV2, the J gene TRBJ2-1, with TRBD1 matching over 9 bases. Per the germline V gene, CDR1 is SNHLY and CDR2 is FYNNEI. J gave up 10 bases and V 4 bases, and 5 bases lay outside the gene matches. There are 13 residues in the CDR3. The CDR3 sequence: CASSGDRDREQFF. The CDR3 DNA sequence: TGTGCCAGCAGTGGGGACAGGGATCGGGAGCAGTTCTTC.

This chain joins TRBV27 and TRBJ2-7; 9 positions agree with TRBD1. The V segment lost 7 bases and the J segment 6 bases; nucleotides outside the gene matches: 13. Germline V lookup: CDR1 MNHEY, CDR2 SMNVEV (reference sequence). The CDR3 is made up of 15 amino acids. The CDR3 spells CASNKQGAAQAEQYF. The CDR3 DNA is TGTGCCAGCAACAAACAGGGGGCAGCGCAGGCCGAGCAGTACTTC.

J is TRBJ2-2 and V is TRBV25-1, with D perhaps TRBD1 (5 bases). The CDR3 runs to 14 residues. V lost 1 base to trimming and J lost 3 bases, with 6 bases between them. Germline CDR1 is MGHDK and CDR2 is SYGVNS. CDR3 DNA sequence: TGTGCCAGCAGTGAATCAGGGCACACCGGGGAGCTGTTTTTT. Translated: CASSESGHTGELFF.

This clone was counted between two and nine times. The chain carries TRBV7-2 and TRBJ2-5; perhaps TRBD2 as D (5 bases). V lost 1 base to trimming and J lost 5 bases, with 14 bases between them. Germline V gene lookup returns CDR1 SGHTA and CDR2 FQGNSA. This CDR3 is built from 15 residues. CDR3 sequence: CASSLGTPPGETQYF. The CDR3 bases are TGTGCCAGCAGCTTAGGGACGCCTCCGGGGGAGACCCAGTACTTC.

The rearrangement joins TRBV2 to TRBJ1-1; D remains unclear. The germline V gene has CDR1 SNHLY and CDR2 FYNNEI. Trimming cost V 6 bases and J 2 bases, with 13 bases left between them. The CDR3 is made up of 14 amino acids. CDR3 in amino acids: CASSDRTDNTEAFF. The CDR3 nucleotides read TGTGCCAGCAGCGATCGGACCGATAACACTGAAGCTTTCTTT.

This clone was picked up a small number of times. The chain carries TRBV15 and TRBJ1-1; TRBD1 might be the D (6 bases). The CDR3 spans 16 residues. CDR1 is LNHNV, CDR2 YYDKDF, per germline (reference sequence). V was clipped by 1 base and J by 5 bases, with 17 bases between them. The CDR3 DNA follows: TGTGCCACCAGCAGAGGGAGAGCGGGGGCGCAGACTGAAGCTTTCTTT. This gives the protein CATSRGRAGAQTEAFF.

The sample holds a few counts of this clone. Other DNA sequences in this specimen translate into the identical CDR3. The chain recombines TRBV2 with TRBJ1-2; D gene unclear. The V gene lost 2 bases and the J gene lost 8 bases, with 12 bases spanning the gap. The V gene's germline CDR1 is SNHLY and CDR2 FYNNEI. CDR3 length: 13 residues. The CDR3 DNA is TGTGCCAGCAGTGAATCGGTGTCGCGGGGCTACACCTTC. Amino acid sequence: CASSESVSRGYTF. The entire variable domain, with the rest obtained from reference TRBV2 and TRBJ1-2, is as follows: EPEVTQTPSHQVTQMGQEVILRCVPISNHLYFYWYRQILGQKVEFLVSFYNNEISEKSEIFDDQFSVERPDGSNFTLKIRSTKLEDSAMYFCASSESVSRGYTFGSGTRLTVV.

This clone was detected only a few times. The V call is TRBV29-1, the J call TRBJ1-1; 8 bases align to TRBD1. This CDR3 spans 13 amino acids. The germline gives CDR1 SQVTM, CDR2 ANQGSEA. V lost 7 bases to trimming and J lost 5 bases; unmatched junction nucleotides: 9. CDR3: CSGQGAAATEAFF. CDR3 in DNA: TGCAGCGGTCAGGGGGCCGCGGCAACTGAAGCTTTCTTT.